This TCR beta chain was sequenced for a study of identical twins. Study findings and constraints: The study found weaker excess twin sharing in beta out-of-frame sequences.

In regard to this clonotype: Antigen unknown.

The V and J ends lost 6 bases and 2 bases respectively, with 27 bases between them. In germline, CDR1 is SEHNR, CDR2 FQNEAQ (reference sequence). The CDR3 loop spans 19 amino acids. Each donor (without exception) was a healthy Caucasian. TCRdb passed the 5' RACE reads through MiXCR, listing each CDR3 protein once. Of 1,800,000 or so distinct CDR3 sequences listed, under 35% are singletons. The clonotype comes from a newborn girl in good health. V and J are TRBV7-9 and TRBJ2-3; D not certain. Sequenced material: cord blood. In DNA, the CDR3 is TGTGCCAGCAGTCCCGGAGCCCCGATAGGGCGGAGAAACACAGATACGCAGTATTTT. As protein: CASSPGAPIGRRNTDTQYF.